The 19 T cell receptor beta chains below were found in one sample sequenced in a study of blood T cell repertoires in COVID-19. Measured with immunoSEQ multiplex PCR; TCRdb has only the in-frame clones, and not every one. The repertoire includes about 230,000 clones, approximately 82% of them detected once, and 2.5% to 3% sits in the top ten. Sequencing input: peripheral blood. All receptors come from a woman aged 70-85 years with active or convalescent COVID-19.

This chain joins TRBV5-5 and TRBJ1-1; 7 bases agree with TRBD1. Trimming cost V 2 bases and J 7 bases; bases outside gene matches: 8. Germline-derived CDR1 and CDR2 are SGHKS and YYEKEE (reference sequence). There are 14 residues in the CDR3. The CDR3 sequence is CASSFDRAYVEAFF. The CDR3 DNA reads as TGTGCCAGCAGCTTTGACAGGGCCTACGTTGAAGCTTTCTTT.

The chain carries TRBV19 and TRBJ2-7; no firm D call. The CDR3 extends over 13 amino acids. Germline CDR1 and CDR2: LNHDA and SQIVND (reference sequence). V lost 7 bases and J lost 4, with 14 bases in between. DNA of the CDR3: TGTGCCAGTACCTCCAGCCAGGCGTACGAGCAGTACTTC. Its protein product is CASTSSQAYEQYF.

The CDR3 region is CASRNTLPGQGIYNEQFF. CDR3 bases: TGTGCCAGCAGAAACACACTCCCGGGACAGGGAATATACAATGAGCAGTTCTTC. This chain uses TRBV2 with TRBJ2-1; 9 nucleotides align to TRBD1. J lost 4 bases, V lost 6 bases, and 16 bases had no gene match. This CDR3 has 18 amino acids. Germline CDR1 SNHLY, CDR2 FYNNEI.

This sequence joins TRBV6-2 or TRBV6-3 and TRBJ1-1, with D tentatively TRBD1 (6 bases). Germline V CDR1 and CDR2: MNHEY, SVGEGT. V shed 5 bases and J shed 0 bases, with 16 bases lying between them. The length of the CDR3 is 16 residues. CDR3 protein: CASSTTGRPLNTEAFF. The CDR3 region has the DNA TGTGCCAGCAGTACCACAGGGCGCCCCCTGAACACTGAAGCTTTCTTT.

The chain combines TRBV28 with TRBJ2-2, with D possibly matching TRBD2 (5 bases). Germline CDR1 MDHEN, CDR2 SYDVKM. The CDR3 extends over 14 amino acids. Trimming took 11 bases from V and 7 from J, leaving 20 bases between them. CDR3 coding DNA: TGTGCCGCGTACTCGGGCCCGGCGGGCGGGGAGCTGTTTTTT. This sequence encodes CAAYSGPAGGELFF. Combining the CDR3 with reference TRBV28 and TRBJ2-2 gives the whole variable domain DVKVTQSSRYLVKRTGEKVFLECVQDMDHENMFWYRQDPGLGLRLIYFSYDVKMKEKGDIPEGYSVSREKKERFSLILESASTNQTSMYLCAAYSGPAGGELFFGEGSRLTVL.

The V and J genes are TRBV29-1 and TRBJ1-2, with D unclear. Trimming cost V 1 base and J 5 bases, with 5 bases left between them. This CDR3 is built from 11 residues. Germline V lookup: CDR1 SQVTM, CDR2 ANQGSEA. The CDR3 loop reads CSVEALYGYTF. CDR3 coding DNA: TGCAGCGTTGAAGCGTTGTATGGCTACACCTTC.

This clone showed up just once. The CDR3 loop reads CASSPGLAGGPETQYF. As DNA, the CDR3 is TGTGCCAGCAGCCCGGGACTAGCGGGGGGCCCGGAGACCCAGTACTTC. The chain has TRBV9 and TRBJ2-5, with 15 bases aligning to TRBD2. CDR3 length equals 16 residues. CDR1 is SGDLS, CDR2 YYNGEE, per germline. V shed 4 bases and J 5 bases; nucleotides not matched to a gene: 6.

The chain uses TRBV3-1 (or the pseudogene TRBV3-2) and TRBJ1-5; TRBD1 matches at 9 bases. CDR1 is LGHDT and CDR2 is YNNKEL in the germline V gene (reference sequence). Trimming took 5 bases from V and 5 from J; bases not matched to a gene: 4. There are 14 residues in the CDR3. CDR3: CASSEGTGYQPQHF. The DNA of the CDR3 is TGTGCCAGCAGCGAGGGGACAGGGTATCAGCCCCAGCATTTT.

This clone was seen a few times. The chain carries TRBV6-5 and TRBJ2-1, with 9 bases that match TRBD2. Germline lookup yields CDR1 MNHEY and CDR2 SVGAGI. After removal of 7 bases from V and 6 bases from J, the junction contained 4 bases not matched to a gene. This CDR3 has 13 amino acids. The CDR3: CASTGTSLNEQFF. The CDR3 nucleotides read TGTGCCAGCACGGGGACTAGCCTCAATGAGCAGTTCTTC.

The CDR3 DNA follows: TGTGCCAGCAGTTCAGTCGAGGCGGGTTGGGACGGGGAGCTGTTTTTT. The encoded protein is CASSSVEAGWDGELFF. The chain links TRBV6-6 to TRBJ2-2; D may be TRBD2 (5 bases). Germline-derived CDR1 and CDR2 are MNHNY and SVGAGI (reference sequence). Trimming stripped 4 bases from V and 7 bases from J, with 19 bases between. This CDR3 comprises 16 residues.

V is TRBV5-1 and J is TRBJ2-3, with a weak D call TRBD1 (6 bases). The CDR3 contains 15 residues. V lost 2 bases to trimming and J lost 1 base, with 11 bases between them. The V gene's germline CDR1 is SGHRS and CDR2 YFSETQ. The CDR3 DNA reads TGCGCCAGCAGCTTTCAGGCAGGGGGCACAGATACGCAGTATTTT. This codes for CASSFQAGGTDTQYF.

The V and J genes are TRBV11-2 and TRBJ2-1; 12 nucleotides align to TRBD2. The V gene end was trimmed by 4 bases and the J gene end by 10 bases; junction bases not matched to a gene: 8. The CDR3 contains 15 residues. The germline V gene encodes CDR1 SGHAT and CDR2 FQNNGV. CDR3 in DNA: TGTGCCAGCAGCTACCGACTAGCGGGAGTATGGGAGCAGTTCTTC. As protein: CASSYRLAGVWEQFF.

This clone has just a few counts. CDR3 sequence reads: CASTPWRGAEQYF. The DNA of the CDR3 is TGTGCCAGCACCCCCTGGCGGGGTGCCGAGCAGTACTTC. The chain has TRBV7-2 and TRBJ2-7; D perhaps matches TRBD2 (6 bases). In germline, CDR1 is SGHTA, CDR2 FQGNSA. The CDR3 spans 13 residues. Trimming removed 7 bases from V and 6 bases from J, with 16 bases in between.

This chain joins TRBV11-2 and TRBJ2-7; possible D gene TRBD2, 6 bases. Germline-derived CDR1 and CDR2 are SGHAT and FQNNGV. The CDR3 runs to 14 residues. Trimming removed 1 base at V and 1 base at J, with 8 bases between. The CDR3 DNA sequence: TGTGCCAGCAGCTTAGGGGACTGGTCCTACGAGCAGTACTTC. Encoded protein: CASSLGDWSYEQYF.

This chain joins TRBV5-5 and TRBJ2-3; possible D gene TRBD2, 5 bases. The germline V gene encodes CDR1 SGHKS and CDR2 YYEKEE (reference sequence). Trimming stripped 4 bases from V and 7 bases from J, with 13 bases between. CDR3 length: 13 residues. The chain's CDR3 is CASSGDAGHTQYF. The CDR3 nucleotides read TGTGCCAGCAGCGGCGATGCGGGTCATACGCAGTATTTT.

This sequence joins TRBV27 and TRBJ2-7, with 10 bases aligning to TRBD1. The CDR3 runs to 17 residues. Trimming took 2 bases from V and 4 from J; bases not matched to a gene: 11. Germline-derived CDR1 and CDR2 are MNHEY and SMNVEV (reference sequence). Here the CDR3 DNA reads TGTGCCAGCAGTTTACGGCCAGGGACAGGGGATCGGTACGAGCAGTACTTC. Translating gives CASSLRPGTGDRYEQYF.

For the CDR3, the DNA is TGCAGCGTCGACCTACAGGGGGCGACTGGAAACACCATATATTTT. It encodes CSVDLQGATGNTIYF. The chain recombines TRBV29-1 with TRBJ1-3; 9 bases are shared with TRBD1. J was trimmed by 2 bases and V by 6 bases; bases with no gene match: 8. The CDR3 length is 15 residues. Germline CDR1 SQVTM, CDR2 ANQGSEA.

The chain links TRBV19 to TRBJ2-3; D may be TRBD2 (5 bases). The germline gives CDR1 LNHDA, CDR2 SQIVND (reference sequence). The CDR3 runs to 14 residues. V was cut by 6 bases and J by 6 bases, with 16 bases left in between. The CDR3 DNA reads TGTGCCAGTAGGACGGCCAGCGGTGGGGATACGCAGTATTTT. Translation gives CASRTASGGDTQYF. Complete variable domain (other parts from reference TRBV19 and TRBJ2-3): DGGITQSPKYLFRKEGQNVTLSCEQNLNHDAMYWYRQDPGQGLRLIYYSQIVNDFQKGDIAEGYSVSREKKESFPLTVTSAQKNPTAFYLCASRTASGGDTQYFGPGTRLTVL.

This clone occurred a few times. The chain links TRBV19 to TRBJ1-5; the D gene is possibly TRBD1 (6 bases). V lost 0 bases and J lost 12, with 9 bases in between. In germline, CDR1 is LNHDA, CDR2 SQIVND (reference sequence). CDR3 length equals 12 residues. The CDR3 reads CASSIDVQGQHF. The CDR3 DNA follows: TGTGCCAGTAGTATAGATGTACAGGGCCAGCATTTT.